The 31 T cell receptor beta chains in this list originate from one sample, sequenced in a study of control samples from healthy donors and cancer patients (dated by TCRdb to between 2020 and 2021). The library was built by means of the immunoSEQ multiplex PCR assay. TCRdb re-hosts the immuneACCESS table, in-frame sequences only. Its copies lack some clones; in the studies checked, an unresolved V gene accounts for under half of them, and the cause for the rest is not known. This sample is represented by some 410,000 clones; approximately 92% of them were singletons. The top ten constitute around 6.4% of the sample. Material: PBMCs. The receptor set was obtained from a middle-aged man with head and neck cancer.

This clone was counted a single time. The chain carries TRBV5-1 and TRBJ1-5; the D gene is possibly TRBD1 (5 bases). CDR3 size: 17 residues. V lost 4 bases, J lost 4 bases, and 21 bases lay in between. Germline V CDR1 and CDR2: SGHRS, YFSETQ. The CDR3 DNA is TGCGCCAGCAGCACACAAGACGGGGGGACCCCAAATCAGCCCCAGCATTTT. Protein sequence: CASSTQDGGTPNQPQHF.

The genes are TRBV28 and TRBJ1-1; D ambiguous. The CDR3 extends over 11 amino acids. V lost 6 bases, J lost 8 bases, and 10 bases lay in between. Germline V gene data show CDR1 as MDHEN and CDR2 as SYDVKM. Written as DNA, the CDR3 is TGTGCCAGCAGATTGGGGTTGGAAGCTTTCTTT. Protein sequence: CASRLGLEAFF.

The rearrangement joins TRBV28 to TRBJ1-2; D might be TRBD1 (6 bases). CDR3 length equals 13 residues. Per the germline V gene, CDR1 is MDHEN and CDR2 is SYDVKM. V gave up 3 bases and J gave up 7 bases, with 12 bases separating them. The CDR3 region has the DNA TGTGCCAGCAGTTTCGCAGGGGCGCTTGGCTACACCTTC. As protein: CASSFAGALGYTF.

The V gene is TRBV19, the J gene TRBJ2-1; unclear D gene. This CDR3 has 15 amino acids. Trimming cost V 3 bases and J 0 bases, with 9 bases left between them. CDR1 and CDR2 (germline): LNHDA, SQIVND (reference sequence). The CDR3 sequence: CASSMTSFSYNEQFF. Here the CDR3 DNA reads TGTGCCAGTAGTATGACCAGCTTCTCCTACAATGAGCAGTTCTTC.

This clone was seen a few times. CDR3 residues: CASSAGAFNSPLHF. DNA of the CDR3: TGTGCCAGCAGCGCGGGGGCGTTTAATTCACCCCTCCACTTT. This chain connects TRBV7-6 to TRBJ1-6; maybe TRBD1 (6 bases). CDR1 and CDR2 (germline): SGHVS, FNYEAQ. This CDR3 has 14 amino acids. Deletions cut 5 bases from V and 6 bases from J, with 11 bases between.

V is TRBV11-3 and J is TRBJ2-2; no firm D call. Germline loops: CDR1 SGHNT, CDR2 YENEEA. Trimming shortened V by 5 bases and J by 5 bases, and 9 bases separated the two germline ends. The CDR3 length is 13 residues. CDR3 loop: CASSRHTTGELFF. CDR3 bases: TGTGCCAGCAGCCGACACACGACCGGGGAGCTGTTTTTT.

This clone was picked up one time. The CDR3 region is CAWMAGGTGNTIYF. The CDR3 nucleotides are TGTGCCTGGATGGCCGGAGGGACTGGAAACACCATATATTTT. The chain is built from TRBV30 and TRBJ1-3; D remains ambiguous. The CDR3 sequence is 14 residues long. Germline loops: CDR1 GTSNPN, CDR2 SVGIG (reference sequence). The V end lost 4 bases, the J end lost 2 bases, and 12 bases lay between the germline ends.

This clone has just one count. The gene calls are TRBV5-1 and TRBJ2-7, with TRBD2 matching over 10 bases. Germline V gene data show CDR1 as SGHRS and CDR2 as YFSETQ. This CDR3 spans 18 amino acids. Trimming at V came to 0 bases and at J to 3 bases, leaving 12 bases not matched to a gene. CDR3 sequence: CASSLAPSGRSIDYEQYF. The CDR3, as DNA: TGCGCCAGCAGCTTGGCCCCTAGCGGGAGATCAATAGACTACGAGCAGTACTTC.

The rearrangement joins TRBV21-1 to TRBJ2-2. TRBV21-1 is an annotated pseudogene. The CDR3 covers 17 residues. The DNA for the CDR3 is TGTGCCAGCAGCAAAGCACAAGGTGTTAGGAACACCGGGGAGCTGTTTTTT. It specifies CASSKAQGVRNTGELFF.

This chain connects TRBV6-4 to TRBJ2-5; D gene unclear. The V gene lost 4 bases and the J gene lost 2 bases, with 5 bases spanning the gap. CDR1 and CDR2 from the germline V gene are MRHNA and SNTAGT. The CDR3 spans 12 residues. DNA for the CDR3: TGTGCCAGCAGTGCACGTCAAGAGACCCAGTACTTC. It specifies CASSARQETQYF.

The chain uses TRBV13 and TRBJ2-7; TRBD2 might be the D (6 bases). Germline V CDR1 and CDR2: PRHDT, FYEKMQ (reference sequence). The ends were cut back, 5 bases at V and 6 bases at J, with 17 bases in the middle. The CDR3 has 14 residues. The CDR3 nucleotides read TGTGCCAGCAGCCCGGGGCGGGGACCTGGCGAGCAGTACTTC. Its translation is CASSPGRGPGEQYF.

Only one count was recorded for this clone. The CDR3 DNA is TGCGCCAGCAAAGTAGCGCCTGGATACAATGAGCAGTTCTTC. Amino acid sequence: CASKVAPGYNEQFF. This chain joins TRBV10-2 and TRBJ2-1; tentative D call: TRBD2 (5 bases). V gave up 7 bases and J gave up 4 bases, with 14 bases separating them. CDR1 and CDR2 from the germline V gene are WSHSY and SAAADI. The length of the CDR3 is 14 residues.

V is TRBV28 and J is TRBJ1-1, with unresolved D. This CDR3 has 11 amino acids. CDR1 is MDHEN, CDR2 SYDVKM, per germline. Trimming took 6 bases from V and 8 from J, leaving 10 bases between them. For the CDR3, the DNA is TGTGCCAGCAGGACCGGGAGCGAAGCTTTCTTT. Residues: CASRTGSEAFF.

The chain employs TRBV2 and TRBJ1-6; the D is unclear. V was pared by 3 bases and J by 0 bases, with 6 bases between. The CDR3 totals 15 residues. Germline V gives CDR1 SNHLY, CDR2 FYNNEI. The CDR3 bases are TGTGCCAGCAGTGACACGAGCTCCTATAATTCACCCCTCCACTTT. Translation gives CASSDTSSYNSPLHF.

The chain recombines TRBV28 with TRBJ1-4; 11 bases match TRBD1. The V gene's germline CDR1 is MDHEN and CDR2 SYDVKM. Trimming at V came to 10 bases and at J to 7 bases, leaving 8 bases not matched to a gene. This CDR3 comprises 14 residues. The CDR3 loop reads CATGKDRGREKLFF. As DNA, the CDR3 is TGTGCCACCGGCAAGGACAGGGGGCGTGAAAAACTGTTTTTT. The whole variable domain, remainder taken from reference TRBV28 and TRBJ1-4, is DVKVTQSSRYLVKRTGEKVFLECVQDMDHENMFWYRQDPGLGLRLIYFSYDVKMKEKGDIPEGYSVSREKKERFSLILESASTNQTSMYLCATGKDRGREKLFFGSGTQLSVL.

The CDR3 nucleotides read TGTGCCAGCAGCCAAGAGGTCCGGGGTACTGAAGCTTTCTTT. It specifies CASSQEVRGTEAFF. The gene calls are TRBV3-1 (or the pseudogene TRBV3-2) and TRBJ1-1; D unresolved. The CDR3 loop spans 14 amino acids. The V gene's germline CDR1 is LGHDT and CDR2 YNNKEL (reference sequence). The germline V and J ends were trimmed by 0 bases and 5 bases, with 10 bases remaining between them.

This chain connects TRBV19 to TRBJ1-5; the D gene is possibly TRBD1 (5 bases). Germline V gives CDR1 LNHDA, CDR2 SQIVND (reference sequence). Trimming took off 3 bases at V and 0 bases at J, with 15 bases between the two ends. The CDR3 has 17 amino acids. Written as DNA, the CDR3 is TGTGCCAGTAGTATCTGGGCGGGACTGTATAGCAATCAGCCCCAGCATTTT. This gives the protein CASSIWAGLYSNQPQHF. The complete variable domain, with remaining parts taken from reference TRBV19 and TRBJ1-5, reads DGGITQSPKYLFRKEGQNVTLSCEQNLNHDAMYWYRQDPGQGLRLIYYSQIVNDFQKGDIAEGYSVSREKKESFPLTVTSAQKNPTAFYLCASSIWAGLYSNQPQHFGDGTRLSIL.

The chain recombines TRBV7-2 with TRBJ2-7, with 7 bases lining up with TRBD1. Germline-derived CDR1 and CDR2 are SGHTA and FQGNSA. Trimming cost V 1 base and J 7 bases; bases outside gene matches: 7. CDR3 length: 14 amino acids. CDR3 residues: CASSLVETGREQYF. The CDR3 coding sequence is TGTGCCAGCAGCTTAGTCGAGACAGGGCGAGAGCAGTACTTC.

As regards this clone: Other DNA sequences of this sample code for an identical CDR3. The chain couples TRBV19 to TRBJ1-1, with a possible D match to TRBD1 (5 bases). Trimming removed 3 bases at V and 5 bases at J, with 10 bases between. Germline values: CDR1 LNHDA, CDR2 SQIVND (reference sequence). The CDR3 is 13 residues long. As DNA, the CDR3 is TGTGCCAGTAGTATTTGGGGGAATACTGAAGCTTTCTTT. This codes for CASSIWGNTEAFF.

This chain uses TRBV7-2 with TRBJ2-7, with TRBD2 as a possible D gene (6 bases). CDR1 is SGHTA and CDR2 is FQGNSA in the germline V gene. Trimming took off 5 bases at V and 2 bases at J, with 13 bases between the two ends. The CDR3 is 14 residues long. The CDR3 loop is CASSAGRYTYEQYF. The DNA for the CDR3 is TGTGCCAGCAGCGCGGGACGATATACCTACGAGCAGTACTTC.

The CDR3 is CASSPDAGREQFF. The DNA for the CDR3 is TGTGCCAGCAGCCCGGACGCGGGTCGCGAGCAGTTCTTC. V and J are TRBV7-3 and TRBJ2-1; weak D call: TRBD2 (5 bases). Trimming shortened V by 5 bases and J by 10 bases, and 15 bases separated the two germline ends. The CDR3 sequence is 13 residues long. CDR1 is SGHTA, CDR2 FQGTGA, per germline. The complete variable domain, with remaining parts taken from reference TRBV7-3 and TRBJ2-1, reads GAGVSQTPSNKVTEKGKYVELRCDPISGHTALYWYRQSLGQGPEFLIYFQGTGAADDSGLPNDRFFAVRPEGSVSTLKIQRTERGDSAVYLCASSPDAGREQFFGPGTRLTVL.

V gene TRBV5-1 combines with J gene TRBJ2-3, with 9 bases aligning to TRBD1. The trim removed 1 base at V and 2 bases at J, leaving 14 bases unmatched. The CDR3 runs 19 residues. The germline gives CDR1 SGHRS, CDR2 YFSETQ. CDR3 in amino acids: CASSLSGQGPLGITDTQYF. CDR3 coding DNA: TGCGCCAGCAGCTTGAGTGGACAGGGGCCCCTAGGAATCACAGATACGCAGTATTTT.

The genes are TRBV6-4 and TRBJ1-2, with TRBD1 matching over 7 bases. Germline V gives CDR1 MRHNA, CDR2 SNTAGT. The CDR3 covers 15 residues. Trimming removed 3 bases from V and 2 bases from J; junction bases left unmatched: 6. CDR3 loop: CASSEYRGENYGYTF. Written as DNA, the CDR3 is TGTGCCAGCAGTGAATACAGGGGAGAGAACTATGGCTACACCTTC.

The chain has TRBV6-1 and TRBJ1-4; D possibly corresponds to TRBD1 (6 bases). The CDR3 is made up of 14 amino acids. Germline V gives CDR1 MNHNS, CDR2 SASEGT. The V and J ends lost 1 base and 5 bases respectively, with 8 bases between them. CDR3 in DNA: TGTGCCAGCAGTGAAGGGCAGGGGAATGAAAAACTGTTTTTT. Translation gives CASSEGQGNEKLFF.

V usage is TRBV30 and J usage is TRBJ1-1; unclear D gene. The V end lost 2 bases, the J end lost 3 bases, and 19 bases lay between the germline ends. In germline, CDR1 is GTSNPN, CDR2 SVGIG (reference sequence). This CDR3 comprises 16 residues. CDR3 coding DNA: TGTGCCTGGAGTATAACCGGCAGGAGGAGGTACACTGAAGCTTTCTTT. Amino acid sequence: CAWSITGRRRYTEAFF.

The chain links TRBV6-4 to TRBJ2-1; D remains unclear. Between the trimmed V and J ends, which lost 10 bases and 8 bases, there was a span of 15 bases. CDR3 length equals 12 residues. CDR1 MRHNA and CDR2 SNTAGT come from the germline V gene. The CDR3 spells CAKSLSWDEQFF. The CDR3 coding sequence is TGTGCCAAATCACTCAGTTGGGATGAGCAGTTCTTC.

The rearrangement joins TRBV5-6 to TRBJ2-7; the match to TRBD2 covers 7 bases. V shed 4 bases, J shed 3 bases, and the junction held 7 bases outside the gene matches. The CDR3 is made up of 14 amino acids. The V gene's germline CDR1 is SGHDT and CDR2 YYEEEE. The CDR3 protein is CASSPGGRNYEQYF. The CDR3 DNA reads TGTGCCAGCAGCCCGGGAGGACGGAACTACGAGCAGTACTTC.

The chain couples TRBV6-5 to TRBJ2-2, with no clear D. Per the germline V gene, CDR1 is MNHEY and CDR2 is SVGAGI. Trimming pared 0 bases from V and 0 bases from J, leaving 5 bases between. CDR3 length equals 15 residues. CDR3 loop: CASSYSGTNTGELFF. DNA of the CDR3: TGTGCCAGCAGTTACTCAGGGACGAACACCGGGGAGCTGTTTTTT.

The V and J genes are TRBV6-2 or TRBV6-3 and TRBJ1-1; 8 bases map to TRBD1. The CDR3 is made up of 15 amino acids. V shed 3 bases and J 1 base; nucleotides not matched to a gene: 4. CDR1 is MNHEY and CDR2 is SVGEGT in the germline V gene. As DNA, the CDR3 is TGTGCCAGCAGTTATACAGGGGGGGCGAACACTGAAGCTTTCTTT. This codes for CASSYTGGANTEAFF.

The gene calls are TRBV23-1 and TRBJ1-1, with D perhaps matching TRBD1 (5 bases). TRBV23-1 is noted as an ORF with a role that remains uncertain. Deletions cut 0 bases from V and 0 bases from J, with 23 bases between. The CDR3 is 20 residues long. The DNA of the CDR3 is TGCGCCAGCAGTCAATCGTTTAATAGTGGGACGAAGACGGTGAACACTGAAGCTTTCTTT. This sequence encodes CASSQSFNSGTKTVNTEAFF.

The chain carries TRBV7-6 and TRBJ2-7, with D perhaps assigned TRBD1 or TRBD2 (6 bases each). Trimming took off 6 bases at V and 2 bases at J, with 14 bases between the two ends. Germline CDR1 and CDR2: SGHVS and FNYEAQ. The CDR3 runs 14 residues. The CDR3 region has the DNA TGTGCCAGCAGTCCGACGGGGGCCCCCTACGAGCAGTACTTC. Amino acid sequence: CASSPTGAPYEQYF.